This passage covers 29 T cell receptor beta chains from one sample sequenced in a study of blood T cell repertoires in COVID-19. Clones were sequenced by immunoSEQ multiplex PCR, and TCRdb holds only the in-frame ones, with some missing. The sample shows just under 80,000 clones, approximately 88% of them seen only once. Sequenced: peripheral blood. These receptors all stem from a human donor in a cohort sampled during active COVID-19.

The CDR3 region has the DNA TGTGCCAGCAGCCGATGGACGAGCGGTGTAGCCAAAAACATTCAGTACTTC. Its translation: CASSRWTSGVAKNIQYF. The chain has TRBV7-3 and TRBJ2-4; maybe TRBD2 (5 bases). The CDR3 length is 17 residues. Looked up from germline, CDR1 is SGHTA and CDR2 is FQGTGA. The ends were cut back, 5 bases at V and 0 bases at J, with 17 bases in the middle.

This clone appeared once. This rearrangement joins TRBV24-1 to TRBJ2-5; TRBD1 matches 9 bases. The V gene end was trimmed by 7 bases and the J gene end by 2 bases; junction bases not matched to a gene: 1. There are 13 residues in the CDR3. Germline CDR1 reads KGHDR; CDR2 reads SFDVKD. CDR3 sequence (DNA): TGTGCCACCAGGGGACAGGGTCAAGAGACCCAGTACTTC. It encodes CATRGQGQETQYF.

The V and J genes are TRBV9 and TRBJ1-1; the D is unclear. The V gene lost 0 bases and the J gene lost 1 base, with 7 bases spanning the gap. Germline CDR1 reads SGDLS; CDR2 reads YYNGEE. There are 14 residues in the CDR3. In DNA form, the CDR3 reads TGTGCCAGCAGCGTAGGGGCAGGGAACACTGAAGCTTTCTTT. Its translation: CASSVGAGNTEAFF.

This chain connects TRBV25-1 to TRBJ2-7; 11 bases map to TRBD1. Germline CDR1 is MGHDK and CDR2 is SYGVNS. Trimming at V came to 3 bases and at J to 6 bases, leaving 4 bases not matched to a gene. This CDR3 contains 14 residues. CDR3: CASSEPGTGGEQYF. DNA for the CDR3: TGTGCCAGCAGTGAGCCCGGGACAGGGGGCGAGCAGTACTTC.

The V and J genes are TRBV27 and TRBJ1-1, with 8 bases identical to TRBD1. Unmatched junction bases numbered 7, after V lost 5 bases and J lost 5 bases. CDR3 length equals 14 residues. Germline CDR1 and CDR2: MNHEY and SMNVEV (reference sequence). CDR3 sequence: CASSLTGVQTEAFF. The CDR3 DNA reads as TGTGCCAGCAGTCTGACAGGGGTTCAGACTGAAGCTTTCTTT.

This clone was seen a few times. The chain combines TRBV7-9 with TRBJ2-7, with a possible D match to TRBD2 (6 bases). V was cut by 5 bases and J by 4 bases, with 12 bases left in between. Germline CDR1 SEHNR, CDR2 FQNEAQ (reference sequence). This CDR3 is 13 amino acids long. The DNA for the CDR3 is TGTGCCAGCAGCCCAGTGGGGGGTTACGAGCAGTACTTC. Translation gives CASSPVGGYEQYF.

The chain employs TRBV19 and TRBJ2-5, with D tentatively TRBD2 (6 bases). This CDR3 comprises 15 residues. Germline CDR1 reads LNHDA; CDR2 reads SQIVND (reference sequence). The V and J ends lost 5 bases and 2 bases respectively, with 15 bases between them. The CDR3 region has the DNA TGTGCCAGTAGTGCCCCGGGGGAAGCTCAAGAGACCCAGTACTTC. Its translation is CASSAPGEAQETQYF.

The chain joins TRBV5-1 to TRBJ2-3; TRBD2 matches 11 bases. The germline V gene has CDR1 SGHRS and CDR2 YFSETQ. The junction had 5 bases not matched to a gene; V was cut back by 4 bases and J by 4 bases. This CDR3 comprises 15 residues. This chain's CDR3 is CASSQTSGGPDTQYF. CDR3 sequence (DNA): TGCGCCAGCAGCCAAACTAGCGGGGGCCCAGATACGCAGTATTTT.

The genes are TRBV4-1 and TRBJ1-1; D not certain. V gave up 3 bases and J gave up 6 bases, with 11 bases separating them. Germline values: CDR1 MGHRA, CDR2 YSYEKL. The CDR3 totals 13 residues. CDR3 bases: TGCGCCAGCAGCCATGGGAGGGCCGCTGAAGCTTTCTTT. It specifies CASSHGRAAEAFF.

Only a few counts were recorded for this clone. The chain employs TRBV10-3 and TRBJ1-6; D call uncertain. CDR1 and CDR2 (germline): ENHRY, SYGVKD. The CDR3 spans 15 residues. The V and J ends lost 10 bases and 5 bases respectively, with 18 bases between them. Here the CDR3 reads CATGEQASDNSPLHF. Written as DNA, the CDR3 is TGTGCCACCGGGGAGCAGGCGAGCGATAATTCACCCCTCCACTTT.

The rearrangement uses TRBV2 and TRBJ2-1; 13 nucleotides match TRBD2. The CDR3 sequence is 13 residues long. After removal of 8 bases from V and 9 bases from J, the junction contained 4 bases not matched to a gene. The V gene's germline CDR1 is SNHLY and CDR2 FYNNEI. This CDR3 reads CASGRTSGSEQFF. DNA of the CDR3: TGTGCCAGCGGTCGGACTAGCGGGAGTGAGCAGTTCTTC.

This chain connects TRBV7-2 to TRBJ1-5; D not resolved. Germline-derived CDR1 and CDR2 are SGHTA and FQGNSA. This CDR3 region has 16 residues. V lost 4 bases and J lost 0, with 13 bases in between. CDR3 coding DNA: TGTGCCAGCAGCTCACCTGCGGGTAATAGCAATCAGCCCCAGCATTTT. This translates into CASSSPAGNSNQPQHF.

The chain has TRBV2 and TRBJ2-3; no reliable D call. Trimming left V 9 bases short and J 5 bases short, with 12 bases between. The CDR3 runs to 12 residues. CDR1 SNHLY and CDR2 FYNNEI come from the germline V gene. The CDR3 reads CARSLPGDTQYF. The CDR3 DNA reads TGTGCCAGGAGTCTCCCGGGAGATACGCAGTATTTT.

The chain combines TRBV19 with TRBJ1-4, with 10 bases lining up with TRBD1. V lost 3 bases and J lost 8; bases outside the gene matches: 6. The germline V gene has CDR1 LNHDA and CDR2 SQIVND (reference sequence). The CDR3 is 15 residues long. The CDR3 DNA follows: TGTGCCAGTAGTATTCGGGACAGGGGTGCAGAAAAACTGTTTTTT. It encodes CASSIRDRGAEKLFF. Full variable domain (missing parts from reference TRBV19 and TRBJ1-4): DGGITQSPKYLFRKEGQNVTLSCEQNLNHDAMYWYRQDPGQGLRLIYYSQIVNDFQKGDIAEGYSVSREKKESFPLTVTSAQKNPTAFYLCASSIRDRGAEKLFFGSGTQLSVL.

V and J are TRBV21-1 and TRBJ1-2; the table's D call TRBD1 went unverified against the DNA. TRBV21-1 is labeled a pseudogene. The CDR3 extends over 14 amino acids. The CDR3 loop is CASSTPPVGVGYTF. In nucleotides, the CDR3 is TGTGCCAGCAGCACCCCCCCCGTGGGCGTAGGCTACACCTTC.

The chain combines TRBV15 with TRBJ2-1; tentatively, D is TRBD2 (6 bases). In germline, CDR1 is LNHNV, CDR2 YYDKDF (reference sequence). Trimming stripped 0 bases from V and 9 bases from J, with 6 bases between. This CDR3 spans 12 amino acids. The DNA of the CDR3 is TGTGCCACCAGCAGAGAGGGGGGTGAGCAGTTCTTC. It translates to CATSREGGEQFF. Using reference TRBV15 and TRBJ2-1 for the parts outside the CDR3, the full variable domain is DAMVIQNPRYQVTQFGKPVTLSCSQTLNHNVMYWYQQKSSQAPKLLFHYYDKDFNNEADTPDNFQSRRPNTSFCFLDIRSPGLGDTAMYLCATSREGGEQFFGPGTRLTVL.

V gene TRBV16 combines with J gene TRBJ1-2; D uncertain. Trimming left V 2 bases short and J 3 bases short, with 7 bases between. CDR3 size: 13 residues. Germline-derived CDR1 and CDR2 are KGHSY and FQNENV. The CDR3 spells CASSQQEDYGYTF. DNA of the CDR3: TGTGCCAGCAGCCAACAGGAAGACTATGGCTACACCTTC.

In this sample, this clone turned up once. The chain employs TRBV7-2 and TRBJ2-3, with 11 nucleotides matching TRBD1. V was clipped by 5 bases and J by 1 base; unmatched bases: 8. The CDR3 contains 17 residues. CDR1 SGHTA and CDR2 FQGNSA come from the germline V gene. Written as DNA, the CDR3 is TGTGCCAGCAGCCACAGGACAGGGGGCTTCGGCACAGATACGCAGTATTTT. Its translation is CASSHRTGGFGTDTQYF.

In nucleotides, the CDR3 is TGTGCCAGCAGTTACCACGGCACTGAAGCTTTCTTT. This sequence encodes CASSYHGTEAFF. This chain joins TRBV27 and TRBJ1-1; the D is unclear. Germline V gene sequence: CDR1 MNHEY, CDR2 SMNVEV (reference sequence). Deletions cut 4 bases from V and 4 bases from J, with 7 bases between. The CDR3 extends over 12 amino acids.

V gene TRBV5-1 combines with J gene TRBJ2-1; 8 nucleotides agree with TRBD2. CDR3 length: 16 amino acids. The germline V gene has CDR1 SGHRS and CDR2 YFSETQ. Trimming removed 4 bases from V and 2 bases from J; junction bases left unmatched: 8. CDR3 DNA sequence: TGCGCCAGCAGCAGAAGCGGGAGCGATACCTACAATGAGCAGTTCTTC. Translation: CASSRSGSDTYNEQFF. Supplemented by reference TRBV5-1 and TRBJ2-1, the full variable domain reads KAGVTQTPRYLIKTRGQQVTLSCSPISGHRSVSWYQQTPGQGLQFLFEYFSETQRNKGNFPGRFSGRQFSNSRSEMNVSTLELGDSALYLCASSRSGSDTYNEQFFGPGTRLTVL.

This rearrangement joins TRBV7-9 to TRBJ1-2; no clear D. From germline, CDR1 is SEHNR and CDR2 FQNEAQ (reference sequence). This CDR3 is 14 amino acids long. Deletions cut 6 bases from V and 2 bases from J, with 13 bases between. DNA for the CDR3: TGTGCCAGCAGTTTTGGAGCTACCAACTATGGCTACACCTTC. It encodes CASSFGATNYGYTF.

The chain joins TRBV27 to TRBJ2-4, with 7 positions matching TRBD1. CDR3 length equals 14 residues. Germline CDR1 reads MNHEY; CDR2 reads SMNVEV (reference sequence). V dropped 2 bases and J dropped 8; count of bases not matched to a gene: 6. The CDR3 sequence: CASSLLGGEDIQYF. The CDR3 coding sequence is TGTGCCAGCAGTTTACTAGGGGGCGAGGACATTCAGTACTTC.

The rearrangement uses TRBV6-5 and TRBJ1-1; TRBD1 aligns across 9 bases. Trimming cost V 8 bases and J 0 bases; bases outside gene matches: 7. CDR1 is MNHEY, CDR2 SVGAGI, per germline. The CDR3 contains 15 residues. The DNA for the CDR3 is TGTGCCAGCCTAGACAGGGGGAGGGTGAACACTGAAGCTTTCTTT. It encodes CASLDRGRVNTEAFF.

V and J are TRBV10-3 and TRBJ2-1; D is uncertain. The CDR3 covers 12 residues. V shed 7 bases and J shed 6 bases, with 10 bases lying between them. The V gene's germline CDR1 is ENHRY and CDR2 SYGVKD. The CDR3 loop reads CAIKSPGNEQFF. In DNA form, the CDR3 reads TGTGCCATCAAGTCGCCAGGCAATGAGCAGTTCTTC.

This chain joins TRBV27 and TRBJ2-7, with TRBD1 as a possible D gene (6 bases). The CDR3 is made up of 17 amino acids. V gave up 6 bases and J gave up 6 bases, with 27 bases separating them. Germline V lookup: CDR1 MNHEY, CDR2 SMNVEV (reference sequence). The CDR3 DNA reads as TGTGCCAGCAGGCCCCGGGACACAGCTCGACCGGGCATCGAGCAGTACTTC. Its translation: CASRPRDTARPGIEQYF.

A single count supports this clone. The V gene is TRBV29-1, the J gene TRBJ2-5, with no clear D. The CDR3 is 11 residues long. Trimming stripped 4 bases from V and 10 bases from J, with 13 bases between. Per the germline V gene, CDR1 is SQVTM and CDR2 is ANQGSEA. This CDR3 is CSVVTGEVQYF. The CDR3 DNA reads TGCAGCGTTGTTACCGGAGAGGTCCAGTACTTC. The variable domain in full, with the rest retrieved from reference TRBV29-1 and TRBJ2-5, is SAVISQKPSRDICQRGTSLTIQCQVDSQVTMMFWYRQQPGQSLTLIATANQGSEATYESGFVIDKFPISRPNLTFSTLTVSNMSPEDSSIYLCSVVTGEVQYFGPGTRLLVL.

The chain carries TRBV5-6 and TRBJ1-3, with TRBD1 as a possible D gene (5 bases). The CDR3 has 15 amino acids. From germline, CDR1 is SGHDT and CDR2 YYEEEE. Trimming cost V 4 bases and J 2 bases, with 13 bases left between them. The CDR3 protein is CASSLIPGTGNTIYF. The CDR3 DNA follows: TGTGCCAGCAGCCTGATACCAGGGACTGGAAACACCATATATTTT. Variable domain in full (rest from reference TRBV5-6 and TRBJ1-3): DAGVTQSPTHLIKTRGQQVTLRCSPKSGHDTVSWYQQALGQGPQFIFQYYEEEERQRGNFPDRFSGHQFPNYSSELNVNALLLGDSALYLCASSLIPGTGNTIYFGEGSWLTVV.

V is TRBV5-4 and J is TRBJ2-7; 8 positions agree with TRBD2. The germline V gene has CDR1 SGHNT and CDR2 YYREEE (reference sequence). With 4 bases clipped from V and 2 bases from J, the junction kept 11 bases outside the gene matches. The CDR3 length is 16 residues. The CDR3 region is CASSRGGARKTYEQYF. As DNA, the CDR3 is TGTGCCAGCAGCCGGGGGGGGGCTAGGAAGACCTACGAGCAGTACTTC.

The chain uses TRBV7-9 and TRBJ1-5; D may be TRBD1 (5 bases). In germline, CDR1 is SEHNR, CDR2 FQNEAQ (reference sequence). Trimming left V 2 bases short and J 1 base short, with 9 bases between. This CDR3 spans 15 amino acids. This chain's CDR3 is CASSLRGGSNQPQHF. The DNA for the CDR3 is TGTGCCAGCAGCTTAAGGGGAGGAAGCAATCAGCCCCAGCATTTT.